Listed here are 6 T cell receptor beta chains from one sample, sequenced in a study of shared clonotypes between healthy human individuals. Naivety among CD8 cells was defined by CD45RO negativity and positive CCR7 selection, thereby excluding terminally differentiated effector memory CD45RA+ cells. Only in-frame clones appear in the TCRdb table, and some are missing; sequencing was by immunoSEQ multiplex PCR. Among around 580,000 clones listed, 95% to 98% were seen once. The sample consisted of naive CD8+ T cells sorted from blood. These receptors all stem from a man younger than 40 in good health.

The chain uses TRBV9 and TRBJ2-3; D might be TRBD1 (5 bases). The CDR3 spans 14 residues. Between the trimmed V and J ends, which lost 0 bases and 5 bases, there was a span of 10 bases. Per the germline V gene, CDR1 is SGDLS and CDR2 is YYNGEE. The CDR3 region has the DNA TGTGCCAGCAGCGTAGGGCAGGGTAAAGATACGCAGTATTTT. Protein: CASSVGQGKDTQYF.

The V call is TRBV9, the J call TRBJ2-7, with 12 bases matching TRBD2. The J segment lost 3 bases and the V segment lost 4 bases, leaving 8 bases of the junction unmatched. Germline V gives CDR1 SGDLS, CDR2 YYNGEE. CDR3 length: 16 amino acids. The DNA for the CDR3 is TGTGCCAGCAGCCCAACTAGGACTAGCGGGGACTACGAGCAGTACTTC. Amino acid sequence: CASSPTRTSGDYEQYF. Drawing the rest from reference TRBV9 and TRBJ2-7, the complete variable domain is DSGVTQTPKHLITATGQRVTLRCSPRSGDLSVYWYQQSLDQGLQFLIQYYNGEERAKGNILERFSAQQFPDLHSELNLSSLELGDSALYFCASSPTRTSGDYEQYFGPGTRLTVT.

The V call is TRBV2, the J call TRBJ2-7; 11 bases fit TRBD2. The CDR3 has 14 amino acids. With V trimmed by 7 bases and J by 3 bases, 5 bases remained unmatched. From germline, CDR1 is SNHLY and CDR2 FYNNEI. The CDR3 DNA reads TGTGCCAGCATTCCGACTAGCGGGAACTACGAGCAGTACTTC. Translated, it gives CASIPTSGNYEQYF. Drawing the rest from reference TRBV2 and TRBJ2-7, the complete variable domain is EPEVTQTPSHQVTQMGQEVILRCVPISNHLYFYWYRQILGQKVEFLVSFYNNEISEKSEIFDDQFSVERPDGSNFTLKIRSTKLEDSAMYFCASIPTSGNYEQYFGPGTRLTVT.

The DNA for the CDR3 is TGTGCCAGCGTTGGGGGGGCGCGGGGCTATGGCTACACCTTC. Amino acids: CASVGGARGYGYTF. The chain has TRBV6-1 and TRBJ1-2; weak D call: TRBD1 (6 bases). This CDR3 region has 14 residues. In germline, CDR1 is MNHNS, CDR2 SASEGT. V shed 8 bases and J shed 4 bases, with 17 bases lying between them.

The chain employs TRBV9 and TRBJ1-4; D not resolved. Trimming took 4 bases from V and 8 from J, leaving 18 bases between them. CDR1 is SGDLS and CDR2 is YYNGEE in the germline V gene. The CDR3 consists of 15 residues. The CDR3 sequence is CASSPRSSVSEKLFF. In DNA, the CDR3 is TGTGCCAGCAGCCCCCGTTCTTCAGTATCGGAAAAACTGTTTTTT.

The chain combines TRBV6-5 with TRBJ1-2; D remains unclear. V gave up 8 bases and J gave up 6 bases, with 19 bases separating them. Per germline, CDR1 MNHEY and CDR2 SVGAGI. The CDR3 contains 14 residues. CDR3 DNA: TGTGCCAGCTCTATTTACGGGAGCTTAAATGGCTACACCTTC. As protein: CASSIYGSLNGYTF.